These 32 T cell receptor beta chains originate from one sample sequenced in a study of shared clonotypes between healthy human individuals. The table came from immunoSEQ multiplex PCR; TCRdb's copy has only in-frame clones and leaves some out. The table shows around 2,000,000 clones, with 90% to 95% occurring only once. As defined, naive CD8 cells were CD45RO-negative and positively selected for CCR7, with terminally differentiated effector memory CD45RA+ cells excluded. The sample taken for sequencing was naive CD8+ T cells from PBMCs. The origin of the receptors is a man between 18 and 35 years old in good health. Some clones in this sample may be carry-over from other donors' samples.

The chain combines TRBV28 with TRBJ1-5; perhaps TRBD1 as D (6 bases). The ends were cut back, 6 bases at V and 7 bases at J, with 16 bases in the middle. This CDR3 is built from 14 residues. Germline CDR1 and CDR2: MDHEN and SYDVKM. The CDR3: CASSPTGSWQPQHF. The CDR3, as DNA: TGTGCCAGCAGCCCCACAGGGTCCTGGCAGCCCCAGCATTTT.

V and J are TRBV27 and TRBJ2-1; D gene unclear. CDR3 size: 14 residues. Trimming removed 8 bases at V and 4 bases at J, with 15 bases between. Per germline, CDR1 MNHEY and CDR2 SMNVEV (reference sequence). CDR3 protein: CASALLPPYNEQFF. CDR3 DNA sequence: TGTGCCAGCGCACTACTCCCCCCTTACAATGAGCAGTTCTTC.

V gene TRBV7-8 combines with J gene TRBJ2-7, with TRBD2 identical over 10 bases. Germline lookup yields CDR1 SGHVS and CDR2 FQNEAQ. The CDR3 sequence is 15 residues long. Trimming at V came to 0 bases and at J to 3 bases, leaving 2 bases not matched to a gene. In DNA, the CDR3 is TGTGCCAGCAGCTTAGCGGGACTAGCGTTCTACGAGCAGTACTTC. Translated: CASSLAGLAFYEQYF.

This clone was seen once. The sample carries other DNA sequences with the same CDR3. The V and J genes are TRBV14 and TRBJ1-2, with D maybe TRBD1 (5 bases). V dropped 3 bases and J dropped 5 bases, with 10 bases sitting between them. The CDR3 runs to 13 residues. Germline CDR1 and CDR2: SGHDN and FVKESK. CDR3 protein: CASSQGRKYGYTF. The CDR3 DNA reads TGTGCCAGCAGCCAGGGACGGAAGTATGGCTACACCTTC.

Only one count was recorded for this clone. V and J are TRBV2 and TRBJ1-2, with 7 bases aligning to TRBD1. The ends lost 5 bases at V and 2 bases at J; junction bases unmatched: 5. The CDR3 sequence is 14 residues long. Germline-derived CDR1 and CDR2 are SNHLY and FYNNEI. The CDR3 sequence: CASSPQTGNYGYTF. For the CDR3, the DNA is TGTGCCAGCAGTCCTCAGACAGGGAACTATGGCTACACCTTC.

The V gene is TRBV5-1, the J gene TRBJ2-7; 10 nucleotides agree with TRBD1. The J segment lost 5 bases and the V segment lost 0 bases, leaving 2 bases of the junction unmatched. There are 14 residues in the CDR3. The germline V gene has CDR1 SGHRS and CDR2 YFSETQ. This CDR3 is CASSLAGQGNEQYF. In DNA form, the CDR3 reads TGCGCCAGCAGCTTGGCGGGACAGGGGAACGAGCAGTACTTC.

The chain recombines TRBV4-2 with TRBJ2-5, with 7 bases matching TRBD1. The V and J ends lost 0 bases and 1 base, in that order; junction bases with no gene match: 2. Looked up from germline, CDR1 is LGHNA and CDR2 is YNFKEQ. The CDR3 length is 15 residues. Written as DNA, the CDR3 is TGTGCCAGCAGCCAAGAACAGGGGTCCCAAGAGACCCAGTACTTC. Residues: CASSQEQGSQETQYF.

J is TRBJ1-1 and V is TRBV5-1; TRBD1 matches 9 bases. Germline V lookup: CDR1 SGHRS, CDR2 YFSETQ. The trim removed 4 bases at V and 3 bases at J, leaving 13 bases unmatched. CDR3 length equals 17 residues. Here the CDR3 reads CASSKLGTGYLDTEAFF. CDR3 DNA sequence: TGCGCCAGCAGCAAGCTTGGGACAGGGTATTTGGACACTGAAGCTTTCTTT.

The V call is TRBV7-9, the J call TRBJ2-1; no clear D. Germline values: CDR1 SEHNR, CDR2 FQNEAQ (reference sequence). V gave up 4 bases and J gave up 5 bases, with 15 bases separating them. This CDR3 has 15 residues. CDR3 sequence (DNA): TGTGCCAGCAGCTACCCGTTCAGGTCCAACAATGAGCAGTTCTTC. Residues: CASSYPFRSNNEQFF.

This chain connects TRBV29-1 to TRBJ2-1; 14 nucleotides line up with TRBD2. Trimming took 4 bases from V and 9 from J; bases not matched to a gene: 5. Germline values: CDR1 SQVTM, CDR2 ANQGSEA. This CDR3 region has 14 residues. CDR3 in DNA: TGCAGCGTTGCGGGACTAGCGGGAGTGGCTGAGCAGTTCTTC. It specifies CSVAGLAGVAEQFF.

V gene TRBV28 combines with J gene TRBJ2-6, with D perhaps being TRBD1 or TRBD2 (5 bases each). The CDR3 is 18 amino acids. Germline V gene sequence: CDR1 MDHEN, CDR2 SYDVKM. Trimming removed 2 bases at V and 0 bases at J, with 14 bases between. The CDR3: CASSLTSGRSSGANVLTF. CDR3 in DNA: TGTGCCAGCAGTTTAACCTCGGGGCGGTCCTCTGGGGCCAACGTCCTGACTTTC.

Points on this clone: This sample includes further DNA sequences coding for the same CDR3. This chain links TRBV5-1 with TRBJ1-1, with TRBD1 as a possible D gene (5 bases). Germline V CDR1 and CDR2: SGHRS, YFSETQ. V was trimmed by 0 bases and J by 1 base, leaving 7 bases between them. There are 14 residues in the CDR3. The chain's CDR3 is CASSLGGANTEAFF. As DNA, the CDR3 is TGCGCCAGCAGCTTGGGAGGGGCGAACACTGAAGCTTTCTTT.

CDR3 protein: CASSSDGLIPEQFF. CDR3 DNA: TGTGCCAGCAGTTCCGATGGACTCATACCTGAGCAGTTCTTC. The J gene is TRBJ2-1, the V gene TRBV6-5; D possibly corresponds to TRBD2 (5 bases). Germline CDR1 reads MNHEY; CDR2 reads SVGAGI. The CDR3 contains 14 residues. V gave up 4 bases and J gave up 9 bases, with 16 bases separating them.

Turning to this clone: A read error may produce the germline difference seen at one junction end. The chain uses TRBV13 and TRBJ2-5, with TRBD1 identical over 10 bases. The length of the CDR3 is 17 residues. Germline V gene data show CDR1 as PRHDT and CDR2 as FYEKMQ (reference sequence). This CDR3 is CASSLYGDRGPQETQYF. The CDR3 DNA sequence: TGCGCCAGCAGCTTATACGGAGACAGGGGGCCCCAAGAGACCCAGTACTTC.

The rearrangement joins TRBV7-2 to TRBJ1-5; D is uncertain. Trimming took 0 bases from V and 1 from J, leaving 4 bases between them. This CDR3 comprises 14 residues. The germline V gene has CDR1 SGHTA and CDR2 FQGNSA. Here the CDR3 reads CASSLATSNQPQHF. The CDR3 region has the DNA TGTGCCAGCAGCTTAGCTACCAGCAATCAGCCCCAGCATTTT.

V and J are TRBV28 and TRBJ2-7; D gene uncertain. The V end lost 6 bases, the J end lost 5 bases, and 5 bases lay between the germline ends. Germline assignment: CDR1 MDHEN and CDR2 SYDVKM. The CDR3 runs to 10 residues. CDR3 DNA: TGTGCCAGCAGCTCGAACGAGCAGTACTTC. It encodes CASSSNEQYF.

The gene calls are TRBV28 and TRBJ2-5; D remains unclear. Trimming left V 8 bases short and J 6 bases short, with 22 bases between. CDR3 size: 15 residues. Germline CDR1 MDHEN, CDR2 SYDVKM. CDR3 protein: CASETSDLRRQTQYF. DNA for the CDR3: TGTGCCAGCGAAACCTCTGACCTTAGAAGGCAGACCCAGTACTTC.

The V call is TRBV28, the J call TRBJ1-5; D is perhaps TRBD1 (5 bases). This CDR3 has 15 amino acids. Trimming left V 7 bases short and J 0 bases short, with 13 bases between. The germline V gene encodes CDR1 MDHEN and CDR2 SYDVKM. The CDR3 DNA reads as TGTGCCAGCACCCTGGGGCCCTATAGCAATCAGCCCCAGCATTTT. Translated, it gives CASTLGPYSNQPQHF.

This clone was found once. The same CDR3 arises from other DNA sequences in this sample as well. The chain recombines TRBV6-1 with TRBJ1-1; 7 positions match TRBD1. The ends lost 6 bases at V and 0 bases at J; junction bases unmatched: 1. This CDR3 region has 13 residues. The V gene's germline CDR1 is MNHNS and CDR2 SASEGT. The CDR3: CASRQGMNTEAFF. The CDR3 region has the DNA TGTGCCAGCAGACAGGGGATGAACACTGAAGCTTTCTTT.

CDR3 residues: CASTGGAGAPYNEQFF. The CDR3 nucleotides are TGTGCCAGCACCGGAGGAGCGGGAGCCCCCTACAATGAGCAGTTCTTC. The chain uses TRBV2 and TRBJ2-1; 8 nucleotides align to TRBD2. The CDR3 runs to 16 residues. Trimming cost V 7 bases and J 2 bases; bases outside gene matches: 10. Germline V gene sequence: CDR1 SNHLY, CDR2 FYNNEI.

The chain recombines TRBV29-1 with TRBJ2-1; either TRBD1 or TRBD2 may fit D (5 bases each). The V gene's germline CDR1 is SQVTM and CDR2 ANQGSEA. Trimming shortened V by 0 bases and J by 5 bases, and 11 bases separated the two germline ends. The CDR3 has 14 amino acids. This CDR3 is CSVEDPGTHNEQFF. The CDR3 nucleotides read TGCAGCGTTGAAGATCCCGGGACCCACAATGAGCAGTTCTTC.

This chain uses TRBV30 with TRBJ2-1; 8 bases are a match to TRBD2. Per germline, CDR1 GTSNPN and CDR2 SVGIG (reference sequence). V was pared by 2 bases and J by 5 bases, with 11 bases of the junction left unmatched. The CDR3 runs 16 residues. As DNA, the CDR3 is TGTGCCTGGAGTTTAACTAGCGGTTTCGCGCACAATGAGCAGTTCTTC. As protein: CAWSLTSGFAHNEQFF. Full variable domain (remainder filled in from reference TRBV30 and TRBJ2-1): SQTIHQWPATLVQPVGSPLSLECTVEGTSNPNLYWYRQAAGRGLQLLFYSVGIGQISSEVPQNLSASRPQDRQFILSSKKLLLSDSGFYLCAWSLTSGFAHNEQFFGPGTRLTVL.

The V gene is TRBV6-1, the J gene TRBJ2-7; no clear D gene. Germline assignment: CDR1 MNHNS and CDR2 SASEGT. Trimming removed 6 bases at V and 2 bases at J, with 11 bases between. The CDR3 length is 13 residues. The CDR3 here is CASRDVAPYEQYF. The CDR3 DNA reads TGTGCCAGCAGGGACGTCGCCCCCTACGAGCAGTACTTC.

The chain has TRBV4-2 and TRBJ2-1; 10 bases map to TRBD2. In germline, CDR1 is LGHNA, CDR2 YNFKEQ. The CDR3 has 17 amino acids. The ends lost 1 base at V and 1 base at J; junction bases unmatched: 4. The CDR3 region is CASSQAGAGGSYNEQFF. The CDR3 nucleotides are TGTGCCAGCAGCCAAGCGGGAGCGGGAGGGTCCTACAATGAGCAGTTCTTC.

V and J are TRBV9 and TRBJ2-7; possible D gene TRBD1, 6 bases. CDR1 SGDLS and CDR2 YYNGEE come from the germline V gene. V lost 4 bases and J 7 bases, leaving 9 bases between the germline ends. CDR3 length: 11 amino acids. CDR3 residues: CASSSGQEQYF. CDR3 nucleotides: TGTGCCAGCAGCTCTGGACAGGAGCAGTACTTC.

The chain carries TRBV27 and TRBJ1-1; no firm D call. This CDR3 has 15 residues. The V end lost 5 bases, the J end lost 5 bases, and 18 bases lay between the germline ends. Germline V gene data show CDR1 as MNHEY and CDR2 as SMNVEV (reference sequence). The CDR3 reads CASSLLDTGGTEAFF. CDR3 sequence (DNA): TGTGCCAGCAGTCTACTCGACACCGGAGGGACTGAAGCTTTCTTT.

V and J are TRBV6-7 and TRBJ2-3; 8 bases fit TRBD1. TRBV6-7 is placed among ORFs of uncertain function. This CDR3 has 17 residues. The junction had 10 bases not matched to a gene; V was cut back by 4 bases and J by 1 base. The CDR3 DNA is TGTGCCAGCAGTTGCTCGGGACAGGACCTTGGCACAGATACGCAGTATTTT. Translating gives CASSCSGQDLGTDTQYF.

The chain links TRBV4-2 to TRBJ2-4; tentative D call: TRBD2 (6 bases). The CDR3 spans 15 residues. The V end lost 2 bases, the J end lost 5 bases, and 13 bases lay between the germline ends. The V gene's germline CDR1 is LGHNA and CDR2 YNFKEQ. The CDR3 reads CASSQTWGLENIQYF. In DNA form, the CDR3 reads TGTGCCAGCAGCCAAACTTGGGGACTTGAAAACATTCAGTACTTC.

A note on this clone: At the DNA level, this CDR3 is encoded by other sequences in the same sample as well. The genes are TRBV9 and TRBJ2-3; D gene ambiguous. Germline V gives CDR1 SGDLS, CDR2 YYNGEE. This CDR3 spans 15 amino acids. Deletions cut 0 bases from V and 0 bases from J, with 8 bases between. In nucleotides, the CDR3 is TGTGCCAGCAGCGTAGGGGGATCTAGCACAGATACGCAGTATTTT. It codes for CASSVGGSSTDTQYF. The whole variable domain, remainder taken from reference TRBV9 and TRBJ2-3, is DSGVTQTPKHLITATGQRVTLRCSPRSGDLSVYWYQQSLDQGLQFLIQYYNGEERAKGNILERFSAQQFPDLHSELNLSSLELGDSALYFCASSVGGSSTDTQYFGPGTRLTVL.

The rearrangement joins TRBV29-1 to TRBJ2-1; 9 nucleotides agree with TRBD2. CDR1 is SQVTM and CDR2 is ANQGSEA in the germline V gene. Trimming at V came to 8 bases and at J to 4 bases, leaving 6 bases not matched to a gene. The length of the CDR3 is 13 residues. CDR3 in DNA: TGCAGCTTTTGGCGGGAGGGGTACAATGAGCAGTTCTTC. It codes for CSFWREGYNEQFF.

J is TRBJ2-3 and V is TRBV4-3; D not resolved. Germline CDR1 and CDR2: LGHNA and YSLEER. This CDR3 is built from 15 residues. V lost 2 bases and J 4 bases, leaving 13 bases between the germline ends. The CDR3 sequence: CASSQSGSIADTQYF. DNA for the CDR3: TGCGCCAGCAGCCAATCGGGTAGCATCGCAGATACGCAGTATTTT.

The chain joins TRBV7-9 to TRBJ1-1; D is uncertain. From germline, CDR1 is SEHNR and CDR2 FQNEAQ (reference sequence). V dropped 6 bases and J dropped 0 bases, with 5 bases sitting between them. This CDR3 is 12 amino acids long. CDR3 loop: CASRPVNTEAFF. The CDR3 nucleotides are TGTGCCAGCAGACCAGTGAACACTGAAGCTTTCTTT.